This T cell receptor beta chain emerged from a study of T cell changes during pregnancy in multiple sclerosis. Repertoires were generated with immunoSEQ multiplex PCR, while TCRdb's copy carries only in-frame clones and drops some. Counted here are about 22,000 clones, more than 85% occurring once; the ten biggest clones make up around 0.63%. Trimming cost V 5 bases and J 5 bases, with 13 bases left between them. The CDR3 is made up of 14 amino acids. Germline V CDR1 and CDR2: SGHTA, FQGTGA. The TCR originated in a female donor in good health, enrolled as a control in a pregnancy study. The genes are TRBV7-3 and TRBJ2-1; D may be TRBD1 (6 bases). This material consisted of CD4+ T cells from peripheral blood mononuclear cells, taken after pregnancy. The CDR3 here is CASSHYAGDNEQFF. The CDR3, as DNA: TGTGCCAGCAGCCACTATGCAGGGGACAATGAGCAGTTCTTC.